This T cell receptor beta chain was observed in a study of blood T cell repertoires in COVID-19. Study in general: There were acute and convalescent COVID-19 samples, and they came from the United States, Italy and Spain. T cells, B-cell-depleted T cells, or PBMCs provided the cDNA or gDNA that served as material.

Methods used by the authors: It was from reference gene primer amplification that nucleated cell counts were estimated. Sequenced by immunoSEQ multiplex PCR; TCRdb stores in-frame clones only, minus some. V and J calls plus clone size are reproduced from that table; the DNA served to infer D and trimming. The table shows some 350,000 clones, with roughly 90% occurring only once. With 5 bases clipped from V and 3 bases from J, the junction kept 5 bases outside the gene matches. The germline V gene encodes CDR1 SGHTA and CDR2 FQGNSA. The CDR3 spans 14 residues. Enrolment of Seattle patients took place during active infection, and they were followed longitudinally.

The receptor was isolated from a woman aged 70 to 79 with COVID-19, enrolled during active disease. Sequencing was done on a sample of peripheral blood. The genes are TRBV7-2 and TRBJ2-5; 8 nucleotides line up with TRBD2. As DNA, the CDR3 is TGTGCCAGCAGCAAAGAACTAGCGGAAGAGACCCAGTACTTC. Translating gives CASSKELAEETQYF.